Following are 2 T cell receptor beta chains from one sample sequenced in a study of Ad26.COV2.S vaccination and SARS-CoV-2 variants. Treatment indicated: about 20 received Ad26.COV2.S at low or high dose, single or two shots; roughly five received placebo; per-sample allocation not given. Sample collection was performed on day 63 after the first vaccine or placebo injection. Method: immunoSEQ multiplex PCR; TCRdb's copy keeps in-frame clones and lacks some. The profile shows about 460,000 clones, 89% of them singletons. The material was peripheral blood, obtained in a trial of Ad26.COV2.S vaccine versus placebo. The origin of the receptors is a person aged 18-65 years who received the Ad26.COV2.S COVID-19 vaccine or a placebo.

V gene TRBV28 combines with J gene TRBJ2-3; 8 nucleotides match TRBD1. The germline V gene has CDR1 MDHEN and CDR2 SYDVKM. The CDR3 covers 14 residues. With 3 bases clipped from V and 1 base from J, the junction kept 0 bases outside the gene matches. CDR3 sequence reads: CASSLDRGTDTQYF. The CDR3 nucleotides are TGTGCCAGCAGTTTGGACAGGGGCACAGATACGCAGTATTTT. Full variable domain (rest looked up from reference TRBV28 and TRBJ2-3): DVKVTQSSRYLVKRTGEKVFLECVQDMDHENMFWYRQDPGLGLRLIYFSYDVKMKEKGDIPEGYSVSREKKERFSLILESASTNQTSMYLCASSLDRGTDTQYFGPGTRLTVL.

The CDR3 here is CASRLRQGGQPQHF. The CDR3 region has the DNA TGTGCCAGCAGGCTACGGCAGGGTGGGCAGCCCCAGCATTTT. This rearrangement joins TRBV27 to TRBJ1-5; D perhaps matches TRBD1 (5 bases). CDR3 size: 14 residues. Germline CDR1 reads MNHEY; CDR2 reads SMNVEV (reference sequence). V lost 6 bases, J lost 7 bases, and 16 bases lay in between.